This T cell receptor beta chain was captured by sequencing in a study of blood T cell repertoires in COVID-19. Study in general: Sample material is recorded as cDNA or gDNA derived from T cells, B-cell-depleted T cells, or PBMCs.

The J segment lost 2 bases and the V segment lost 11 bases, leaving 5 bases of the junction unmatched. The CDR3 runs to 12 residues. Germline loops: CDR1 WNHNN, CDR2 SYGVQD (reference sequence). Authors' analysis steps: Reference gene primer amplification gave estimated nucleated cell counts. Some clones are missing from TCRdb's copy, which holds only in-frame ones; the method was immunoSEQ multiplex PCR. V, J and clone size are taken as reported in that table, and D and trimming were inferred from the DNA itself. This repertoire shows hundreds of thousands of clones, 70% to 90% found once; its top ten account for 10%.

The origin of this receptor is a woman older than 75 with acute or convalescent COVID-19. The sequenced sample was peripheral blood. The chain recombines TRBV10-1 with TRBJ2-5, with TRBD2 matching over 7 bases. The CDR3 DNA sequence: TGCGCCTTTGGGAGGGTTCAAGAGACCCAGTACTTC. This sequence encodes CAFGRVQETQYF.